The sequence of this T cell receptor (beta chain) was determined in a study of beta chain features in type 1 diabetes. Study context: Similarity in age, gender and cell yields was seen between patients and healthy donors.

Since all of the isolated RNA was reverse transcribed, expressed TCRB transcripts were what got sequenced. Sequencing used immunoSEQ multiplex PCR; TCRdb keeps in-frame clones, though not all of them. The data hold 600,000 to 750,000 clones, with 9.5% to 15% observed a single time. Broader study findings: Significant though moderate, a shortening of TCRB CDR3s appeared in all four CD4+ subsets of Type 1 diabetes patients.

V dropped 5 bases and J dropped 6 bases, with 17 bases sitting between them. CDR3 length equals 15 residues. CDR1 is SGHTA and CDR2 is FQGNSA in the germline V gene. Concerning this clone: What it recognizes is unknown.

This receptor was taken from a man aged 30 to 39 with type 1 diabetes. Sequences were obtained from naive CD4+ T cells from blood. This chain links TRBV7-2 with TRBJ2-1, with D possibly being TRBD2 (6 bases). CDR3 region: CASSPMALASNEQFF. The CDR3, as DNA: TGTGCCAGCAGCCCCATGGCGCTAGCGAGCAATGAGCAGTTCTTC.